This record covers a single T cell receptor (beta chain). This clonotype came up a few times. Its specific antigen is unknown. Base qualities were left out, and no much larger clone turns up one base away. The entry originates in a study of blood T cells in healthy people across ages (dated by TCRdb to the mid-2010s). Broadly, across the study: In model experiments, template switching captured roughly one uniquely barcoded TCR beta cDNA molecule for every two T cells. Age-related changes in TCR beta repertoire diversity were measured in the study by deep sequencing normalized with unique cDNA molecular identifiers. The donors were split into four age groups: young (average 16 years), middle-aged (roughly 39), aged (more than 60) and long-lived (under 90). For two donors (one aged 18 to 29 and one aged 80 or older), the study analyzed two additional independent replicas of 1 million unique cDNA reads from the same blood draw.

The 39 donors, aged about 6 to 95 years, were systemically healthy Caucasian individuals from Russia. Around 9.7 milliliters of peripheral blood were collected from each donor into EDTA-treated Vacutainer tubes. Ficoll-Paque density-gradient centrifugation was used to isolate PBMCs, with at least 6.5 million per sample. Total RNA was extracted from PBMCs with Trizol reagent, with at least 6 micrograms obtained per sample. Naive CD45RAhigh/CD27high T cell percentages were measured by flow cytometry on a PBMC aliquot from every donor. Preparation of the library involved 5' RACE. Data came from an Illumina HiSeq 2500. The second PCR ran for about 7 to 11 cycles and used a J-beta primer mix along with a sample-barcoded 5' primer. Each TCR beta cDNA molecule received a unique molecular identifier from a template-switch 5' adaptor carrying 12 random nucleotides. Each sample yielded at least 2.5 million CDR3-containing paired-end reads. All of the RNA was converted into first-strand cDNA using the Mint cDNA synthesis kit, with a TRBC-specific oligonucleotide serving as the primer. Following uracil-DNA glycosylase treatment, all cDNA underwent a first 18-cycle PCR with the universal primers M1SS and BC2_uni_R. The paper's data handling went like this. Normalization of each sample was performed by random selection of 1 million high-quality reads, each carrying a distinct molecular identifier. Reads with shared molecular identifiers were discarded instead of being binned into consensus sequences. MiTCR, run with a Q25 quality threshold and the strictest error-elimination algorithm, handled CDR3 identification, clonotype clustering and error correction. A nonparametric unseen species model with Euler transformation was used to estimate lower-bound total TCR beta diversity. TCRdb reprocessing: public reads trimmed at Q25 with fastp, clones called with MiXCR, in-frame beta chains kept. Rows merge per CDR3 protein into single entries with the most common DNA and genes. The V and J calls follow TCRdb's processing rather than the paper's. The sample includes over 750,000 distinct CDR3 sequences, with 20% to 30% observed a single time. Roughly a tenth of the sample belongs to the ten largest clones.

What the study reported, not specific to this receptor: Donor CMV infection status was unknown, potentially confounding age-related changes in expanded clonotypes. Compared with the aged group, the long-lived group had more naive CD4+ T cells, fewer expanded clones and increased TCR diversity, suggesting age selection. Observed TCR beta diversity correlated strongly with the percentage of naive T cells measured by flow cytometry. Estimates of total diversity based on one million sequenced T cells were regarded as lower bounds and as underestimates. Conclusive comparison of naive and antigen-experienced compartments was prevented by the profiling of bulk unsorted PBMCs. As age increased, observed TCR beta diversity per million T cells dropped in a roughly linear way, and a significant reduction was already evident by age about 36.

These data were also filed under a second study, of T cells of mothers and their children. The second paper further reports: Donors were nine systemically healthy Caucasian individuals: three mothers and their six children. cDNA synthesis consumed the entire amount of extracted RNA, loaded at 1.5 ug RNA in each 15 ul reaction. In the second PCR, sample barcodes and 2-4 random nucleotides were introduced via the M1S primer. Each mother yielded over 8.5 million TCR beta CDR3 reads and each child 2.5 million to 3 million reads. Thymic selection shapes the output of TCR recombination in a similar way in related and unrelated pairs, and inherited differences have a minor effect. Normalized repertoire overlap was always found to be slightly, but never significantly, higher in related mother-child pairs than in unrelated mother-child pairs. No persistent microchimeric T cell clones were detected, at a sensitivity of around 100 clones per million clonotypes. Deep NGS was used in the study to compare the TCR beta repertoires of mothers and children and to look for features that separate related mother-child pairs from unrelated individuals. On average, the children were around 11 +/- 4 years old, while the mothers were approximately 41 +/- 4 years old. After adapter ligation was performed with NEBNext reagents, the libraries were sequenced on an Illumina HiSeq 2000 with 100+100 nt paired-end reads. To prevent cross-contamination, the mother and child libraries were prepared a month apart and were sequenced in separate runs. For each donor, somewhere between roughly 500,000 and 2,300,000 distinct TCR beta clonotypes were identified. Naive TCR beta clonotypes were estimated from low-frequency clonotypes matched to each donor's FACS-determined naive share, without sorting.

Sample: blood. The clonotype originates from a boy under 18 in good health.

CDR3 reads: CASTWTSDQETQYF. Read as DNA, the sequence is TGTGCCAGCACCTGGACTAGCGACCAAGAGACCCAGTACTTC. The rearranged segments are TRBV3-1 and TRBJ2-5; 9 of the junction bases match TRBD2. The germline V gene encodes CDR1 LGHDT and CDR2 YNNKEL (reference sequence). V loses 7 bases at its end and J loses 0 bases; junction bases beyond the gene matches: 3. Reading from cysteine to phenylalanine, the CDR3 counts 14 amino acids. Solely the CDR3 DNA is kept, with 42 bases framed from the first base.